This T cell receptor (beta chain) was sequenced during a study of T cells in Graves' hyperthyroidism and ophthalmopathy. Amplified TCR beta CDR3 regions came from RNA transcripts. HTBI primers were used for first-round RT-PCR of the TCR CDR3. In TCRdb, the multiplex PCR reads were re-called with MiXCR into one record per CDR3 protein. The sample includes 550,000 to 850,000 distinct CDR3 sequences, around 20% of them seen just once. This clonotype originated in a woman in her forties or fifties with Graves' hyperthyroidism that later progressed to Graves' ophthalmopathy. Source material: blood.

CDR3 residues: CATSDPTPGTSQYF. DNA of the CDR3: TGTGCCACCAGTGATCCCACCCCCGGGACTTCGCAGTATTTT. The rearrangement joins TRBV24-1 to TRBJ2-3, with D perhaps matching TRBD2 (6 bases). Between the trimmed V and J ends, which lost 3 bases and 10 bases, there was a span of 16 bases. The CDR3 is 14 residues long. Per the germline V gene, CDR1 is KGHDR and CDR2 is SFDVKD.